The 13 T cell receptor beta chains reported below all come from one sample, sequenced in a study of graft-versus-host responses after intestinal transplantation. These TCRs' antigens remain unknown. The assay was immunoSEQ multiplex PCR, and TCRdb's table has in-frame clones only and misses some. This repertoire shows around 97,000 clones, just over 90% found once; its top ten account for around 5.8%. This sample comprised unstimulated CD8+ T cells sorted from spleen or lymph node cells, obtained before intestinal transplant. These receptors all come from a human donor who received an intestinal transplant.

V gene TRBV13 combines with J gene TRBJ2-1; no definite D call. This CDR3 contains 13 residues. CDR1 PRHDT and CDR2 FYEKMQ come from the germline V gene (reference sequence). V was clipped by 2 bases and J by 2 bases, with 4 bases between them. The CDR3 sequence is CASSLRTYNEQFF. CDR3 sequence (DNA): TGTGCCAGCAGCTTACGGACCTACAATGAGCAGTTCTTC.

The rearrangement uses TRBV7-2 and TRBJ1-6, with 8 nucleotides matching TRBD1. Losses at the gene ends were 5 bases for V and 4 bases for J; bases not matched to a gene: 4. CDR1 and CDR2 from the germline V gene are SGHTA and FQGNSA. The CDR3 is 15 residues long. The CDR3 region has the DNA TGTGCCAGCAGCCAGGACAGGGCTTATAATTCACCCCTCCACTTT. It translates to CASSQDRAYNSPLHF.

The chain carries TRBV27 and TRBJ2-1, with D unresolved. CDR1 is MNHEY and CDR2 is SMNVEV in the germline V gene (reference sequence). This CDR3 region has 13 residues. V lost 5 bases to trimming and J lost 7 bases, with 12 bases between them. The CDR3 bases are TGTGCCAGCAGTCCCCCGGATAGTAATGAGCAGTTCTTC. Its protein is CASSPPDSNEQFF.

The chain recombines TRBV7-2 with TRBJ1-5; 7 bases match TRBD1. The CDR3 has 12 residues. V lost 8 bases and J lost 4; bases outside the gene matches: 2. Germline assignment: CDR1 SGHTA and CDR2 FQGNSA. The CDR3 protein is CASSRGNQPQHF. The CDR3 coding sequence is TGTGCCAGCTCCAGGGGGAATCAGCCCCAGCATTTT.

The rearrangement joins TRBV11-2 to TRBJ1-6, with D possibly TRBD1 on 5 matching bases. The germline CDR1 and CDR2 sequences are SGHAT and FQNNGV. This CDR3 has 17 residues. V lost 0 bases to trimming and J lost 2 bases, with 11 bases between them. For the CDR3, the DNA is TGTGCCAGCAGCTTAGAAGCGGGGGAGGCCTATAATTCACCCCTCCACTTT. Translated, it gives CASSLEAGEAYNSPLHF.

This sequence joins TRBV10-3 and TRBJ2-1; 10 positions agree with TRBD2. Germline CDR1 is ENHRY and CDR2 is SYGVKD. The ends lost 7 bases at V and 6 bases at J; junction bases unmatched: 9. The CDR3 sequence is 15 residues long. The CDR3 region has the DNA TGTGCCATCATGTTAGCGGGGGGTCCCGCCAATGAGCAGTTCTTC. Translated: CAIMLAGGPANEQFF.

The chain couples TRBV21-1 to TRBJ1-4; TRBD1, the table's D call, lacks a check against the DNA. TRBV21-1 is annotated as a pseudogene. The CDR3 runs 18 residues. The CDR3 DNA reads TGTGCCAGCAGGAAAAGTTACCTGGTGTTGGGCAGGCAGGAAAAACTGTTTTTT. Translating it yields CASRKSYLVLGRQEKLFF.

V gene TRBV19 combines with J gene TRBJ2-2, with 7 bases fitting TRBD2. From germline, CDR1 is LNHDA and CDR2 SQIVND (reference sequence). The length of the CDR3 is 13 residues. V lost 4 bases and J lost 6; bases outside the gene matches: 2. The CDR3 is CASSTSGPGELFF. The CDR3 nucleotides are TGTGCCAGTAGTACTAGCGGCCCCGGGGAGCTGTTTTTT.

The V call is TRBV4-1, the J call TRBJ1-1; D gene uncertain. Per germline, CDR1 MGHRA and CDR2 YSYEKL. V was clipped by 6 bases and J by 0 bases, with 11 bases between them. The CDR3 spans 14 residues. The CDR3 is CASSSPFMNTEAFF. The CDR3 nucleotides are TGCGCCAGCAGTAGCCCGTTCATGAACACTGAAGCTTTCTTT.

V and J are TRBV5-6 and TRBJ2-7, with D unresolved. The V gene lost 2 bases and the J gene lost 2 bases, with 8 bases spanning the gap. The CDR3 length is 13 residues. The V gene's germline CDR1 is SGHDT and CDR2 YYEEEE. CDR3 region: CASSLGSTYEQYF. DNA of the CDR3: TGTGCCAGCAGCTTAGGCAGCACCTACGAGCAGTACTTC.

This clone was picked up one time. The chain employs TRBV13 and TRBJ2-7; TRBD1 is a possible D gene (6 bases). CDR1 is PRHDT, CDR2 FYEKMQ, per germline (reference sequence). This CDR3 contains 15 residues. With 5 bases removed from V and 5 bases from J, the gap between germline ends came to 19 bases. CDR3 nucleotides: TGTGCCAGCAGCGTGGGCCAGGGGTTACGGAACGAGCAGTACTTC. Translation gives CASSVGQGLRNEQYF.

The chain is built from TRBV9 and TRBJ2-1; TRBD2 matches 11 bases. From germline, CDR1 is SGDLS and CDR2 YYNGEE. V gave up 0 bases and J gave up 7 bases; unmatched junction bases: 6. CDR3 length: 16 amino acids. The CDR3, as DNA: TGTGCCAGCAGCGTAGAACGGTTAGCGGGGGGGAATGAGCAGTTCTTC. This encodes CASSVERLAGGNEQFF.

The DNA of the CDR3 is TGTGCCAGCAGTCAGGGGTTGAGTGAAAAACTGTTTTTT. This sequence encodes CASSQGLSEKLFF. This chain connects TRBV6-6 to TRBJ1-4, with D possibly TRBD1 on 6 matching bases. Germline-derived CDR1 and CDR2 are MNHNY and SVGAGI (reference sequence). Deletions cut 5 bases from V and 7 bases from J, with 11 bases between. The length of the CDR3 is 13 residues.